One and the same sample provided the 14 T cell receptor beta chains below, sequenced in a study of cytomegalovirus exposure and HLA in healthy donors. Sequencing used immunoSEQ multiplex PCR; TCRdb keeps in-frame clones, though not all of them. This sample carries about 240,000 clones, approximately 86% of them seen once, and the ten largest clones take roughly 1.2%. Sequences were obtained from PBMCs. These receptors were obtained from a woman aged 25 to 39 in good health and CMV-seropositive.

The genes are TRBV18 and TRBJ2-1; the match to TRBD2 covers 10 bases. V lost 7 bases to trimming and J lost 0 bases; unmatched junction nucleotides: 6. This CDR3 comprises 16 residues. CDR1 and CDR2 from the germline V gene are KGHSH and LQKENI. The CDR3 DNA sequence: TGTGCCAGCTTCTCCTCTAGCGGGAGCTCCTACAATGAGCAGTTCTTC. Protein: CASFSSSGSSYNEQFF.

This clone appeared once. The CDR3 nucleotides read TGTGCCAGCAGCGTATCTCCGGGACTAATGTTTGAGGAAAAACTGTTTTTT. Residues: CASSVSPGLMFEEKLFF. The chain is built from TRBV9 and TRBJ1-4; D is possibly TRBD1 (5 bases). V lost 1 base and J 8 bases, leaving 21 bases between the germline ends. Per the germline V gene, CDR1 is SGDLS and CDR2 is YYNGEE. The CDR3 spans 17 residues. Full variable domain (missing parts from reference TRBV9 and TRBJ1-4): DSGVTQTPKHLITATGQRVTLRCSPRSGDLSVYWYQQSLDQGLQFLIQYYNGEERAKGNILERFSAQQFPDLHSELNLSSLELGDSALYFCASSVSPGLMFEEKLFFGSGTQLSVL.

The rearrangement links TRBV14 to TRBJ2-4; possibly TRBD2 for D (6 bases). Trimming shortened V by 1 base and J by 0 bases, and 10 bases separated the two germline ends. Germline V CDR1 and CDR2: SGHDN, FVKESK. The CDR3 totals 16 residues. The CDR3 region has the DNA TGTGCCAGCAGCCAAGTCGGGGGTATAGCCAAAAACATTCAGTACTTC. This encodes CASSQVGGIAKNIQYF. The variable domain in full, with the rest retrieved from reference TRBV14 and TRBJ2-4, is EAGVTQFPSHSVIEKGQTVTLRCDPISGHDNLYWYRRVMGKEIKFLLHFVKESKQDESGMPNNRFLAERTGGTYSTLKVQPAELEDSGVYFCASSQVGGIAKNIQYFGAGTRLSVL.

This sequence joins TRBV5-1 and TRBJ2-2, with 8 bases fitting TRBD2. Germline V lookup: CDR1 SGHRS, CDR2 YFSETQ. The length of the CDR3 is 16 residues. V dropped 4 bases and J dropped 0; count of bases not matched to a gene: 5. CDR3 coding DNA: TGCGCCAGCAGCCCTATAGCGGGACCGAACACCGGGGAGCTGTTTTTT. Its translation is CASSPIAGPNTGELFF.

This chain connects TRBV2 to TRBJ2-7; D is uncertain. Germline V lookup: CDR1 SNHLY, CDR2 FYNNEI. The CDR3 totals 12 residues. Trimming removed 6 bases from V and 3 bases from J, with 9 bases in between. The CDR3 DNA is TGTGCCAGCAGGAGCCAATTCTACGAGCAGTACTTC. It specifies CASRSQFYEQYF. Variable domain in full (rest from reference TRBV2 and TRBJ2-7): EPEVTQTPSHQVTQMGQEVILRCVPISNHLYFYWYRQILGQKVEFLVSFYNNEISEKSEIFDDQFSVERPDGSNFTLKIRSTKLEDSAMYFCASRSQFYEQYFGPGTRLTVT.

The rearrangement uses TRBV6-4 and TRBJ2-5, with D possibly TRBD2 on 6 matching bases. The CDR3 runs 15 residues. Germline V gives CDR1 MRHNA, CDR2 SNTAGT. V shed 3 bases and J shed 5 bases, with 16 bases lying between them. Here the CDR3 DNA reads TGTGCCAGCAGTGAGGGGGGTCAACCTGGGGAGACCCAGTACTTC. Translating gives CASSEGGQPGETQYF.

This clone appeared once. The rearrangement joins TRBV5-1 to TRBJ2-2; D remains ambiguous. CDR1 is SGHRS, CDR2 YFSETQ, per germline. V dropped 0 bases and J dropped 4 bases, with 13 bases sitting between them. CDR3 length: 16 amino acids. CDR3 in amino acids: CASSLVLSISTGELFF. CDR3 sequence (DNA): TGCGCCAGCAGCTTGGTCCTAAGTATTAGCACCGGGGAGCTGTTTTTT.

J is TRBJ2-1 and V is TRBV7-6; D call uncertain. Looked up from germline, CDR1 is SGHVS and CDR2 is FNYEAQ. V shed 4 bases and J shed 3 bases, with 7 bases lying between them. This CDR3 region has 13 residues. The CDR3 coding sequence is TGTGCCAGCAGCTCTAGGAACTACAATGAGCAGTTCTTC. It specifies CASSSRNYNEQFF.

The chain uses TRBV2 and TRBJ1-3, with TRBD1 identical over 9 bases. Germline V gives CDR1 SNHLY, CDR2 FYNNEI. Trimming took 1 base from V and 4 from J; bases not matched to a gene: 2. CDR3 size: 15 residues. In nucleotides, the CDR3 is TGTGCCAGCAGTGAAGAGGGACAGGGAGGAAACACCATATATTTT. This gives the protein CASSEEGQGGNTIYF.

CDR3 in amino acids: CASRYRGEGEQFF. CDR3 in DNA: TGTGCCAGTAGATATCGGGGGGAGGGTGAGCAGTTCTTC. The rearrangement uses TRBV19 and TRBJ2-1; 7 bases match TRBD2. Germline V gene lookup returns CDR1 LNHDA and CDR2 SQIVND (reference sequence). The V segment lost 6 bases and the J segment 9 bases; nucleotides outside the gene matches: 8. The CDR3 loop spans 13 amino acids.

This chain joins TRBV12-5 and TRBJ1-2; TRBD1 matches at 8 bases. J was trimmed by 3 bases and V by 7 bases; bases with no gene match: 7. The germline V gene has CDR1 LGHNT and CDR2 FRNRAP. The CDR3 contains 14 residues. The CDR3: CASALGQAYYGYTF. DNA of the CDR3: TGTGCTAGTGCCTTGGGACAGGCATACTATGGCTACACCTTC.

This clone was seen only once. Other DNA sequences in this sample translate to the same CDR3. The chain has TRBV5-1 and TRBJ2-7; 10 nucleotides agree with TRBD2. V lost 2 bases and J lost 0; bases outside the gene matches: 2. Germline V gene lookup returns CDR1 SGHRS and CDR2 YFSETQ. The CDR3 is 15 amino acids. The chain's CDR3 is CASSFGLADSYEQYF. The DNA for the CDR3 is TGCGCCAGCAGCTTCGGACTAGCGGACTCCTACGAGCAGTACTTC.

V and J are TRBV28 and TRBJ2-7; a weak D match, TRBD2 (5 bases). Trimming took off 2 bases at V and 7 bases at J, with 12 bases between the two ends. Germline CDR1 reads MDHEN; CDR2 reads SYDVKM. The length of the CDR3 is 13 residues. The CDR3 DNA sequence: TGTGCCAGCAGTTTAGTTCTAATAGCGGAGCAGTACTTC. This gives the protein CASSLVLIAEQYF.

The chain couples TRBV11-3 to TRBJ2-5, with 8 bases that match TRBD1. Looked up from germline, CDR1 is SGHNT and CDR2 is YENEEA. V shed 4 bases, J shed 5 bases, and the junction held 9 bases outside the gene matches. CDR3 size: 15 residues. CDR3 protein: CASSSRQGSRETQYF. In DNA form, the CDR3 reads TGTGCCAGCAGCTCACGACAGGGGAGCCGGGAGACCCAGTACTTC.